This T cell receptor beta chain stems from a study of CD8 T cells in ankylosing spondylitis. The CDR3 has 13 residues. Study-wide points: It was reported that disease-linked clones were significantly enriched in matched ankylosing spondylitis synovial fluid.

TCRdb passed the 5' RACE reads through MiXCR, listing each CDR3 protein once. The data contain 150,000 to 200,000 distinct CDR3 sequences, over 10% of them singletons. Points on this clonotype: The target antigen is unknown. A clone one base away is much larger, so this may be a read error.

This chain connects TRBV12-3 or TRBV12-4 to TRBJ2-2, with D possibly TRBD1 on 6 matching bases. The sequence came from a female donor with ankylosing spondylitis or in good health (not recorded which). Material: blood, either unsorted or a sorted T cell fraction (not recorded which). The CDR3 region is CVTETGNTGELFF. As DNA, the CDR3 is TGTGTCACCGAGACAGGGAACACCGGGGAGCTGTTTTTT.